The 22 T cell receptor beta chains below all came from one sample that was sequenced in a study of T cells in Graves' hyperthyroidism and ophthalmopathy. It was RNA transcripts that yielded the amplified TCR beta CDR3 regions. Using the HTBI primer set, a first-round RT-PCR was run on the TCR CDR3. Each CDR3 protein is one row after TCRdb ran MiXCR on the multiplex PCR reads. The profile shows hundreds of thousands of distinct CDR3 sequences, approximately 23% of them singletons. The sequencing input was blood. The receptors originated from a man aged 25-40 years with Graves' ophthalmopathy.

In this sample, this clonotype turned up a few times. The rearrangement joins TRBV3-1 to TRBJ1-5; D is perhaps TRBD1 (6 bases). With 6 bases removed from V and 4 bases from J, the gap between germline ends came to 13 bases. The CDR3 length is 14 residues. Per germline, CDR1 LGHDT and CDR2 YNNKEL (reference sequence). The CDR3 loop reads CASRETQGNQPQHF. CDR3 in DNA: TGTGCCAGCAGGGAAACGCAGGGGAATCAGCCCCAGCATTTT.

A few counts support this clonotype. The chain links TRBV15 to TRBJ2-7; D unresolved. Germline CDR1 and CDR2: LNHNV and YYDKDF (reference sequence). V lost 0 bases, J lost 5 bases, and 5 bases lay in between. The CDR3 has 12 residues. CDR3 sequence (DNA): TGTGCCACCAGCAGAGATTGGAACGAGCAGTACTTC. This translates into CATSRDWNEQYF.

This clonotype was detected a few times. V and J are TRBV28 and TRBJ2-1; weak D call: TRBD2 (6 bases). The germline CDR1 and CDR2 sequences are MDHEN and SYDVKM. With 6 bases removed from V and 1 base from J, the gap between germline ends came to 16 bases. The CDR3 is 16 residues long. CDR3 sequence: CASSPRAGYSYNEQFF. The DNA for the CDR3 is TGTGCCAGCAGCCCCCGGGCGGGGTATTCCTACAATGAGCAGTTCTTC.

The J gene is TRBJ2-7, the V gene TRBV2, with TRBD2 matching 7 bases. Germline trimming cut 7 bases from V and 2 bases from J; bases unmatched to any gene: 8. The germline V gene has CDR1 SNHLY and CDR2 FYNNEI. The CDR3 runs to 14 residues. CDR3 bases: TGTGCCAGCAAAAAGGCTAGCGGAACCTACGAGCAGTACTTC. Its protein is CASKKASGTYEQYF.

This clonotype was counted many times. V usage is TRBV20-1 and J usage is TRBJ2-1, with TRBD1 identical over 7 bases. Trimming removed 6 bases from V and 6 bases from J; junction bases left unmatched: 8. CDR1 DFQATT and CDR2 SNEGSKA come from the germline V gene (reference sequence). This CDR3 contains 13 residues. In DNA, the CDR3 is TGCAGTGCCGGGACAGCGGCCCTCAATGAGCAGTTCTTC. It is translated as CSAGTAALNEQFF.

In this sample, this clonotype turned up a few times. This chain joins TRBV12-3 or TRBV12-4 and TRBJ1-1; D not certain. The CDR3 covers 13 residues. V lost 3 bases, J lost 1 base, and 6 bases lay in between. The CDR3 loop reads CASSFVENTEAFF. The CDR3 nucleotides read TGTGCCAGCAGTTTTGTGGAGAACACTGAAGCTTTCTTT.

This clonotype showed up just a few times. CDR3 in amino acids: CASSEPGTRSYEQYF. CDR3 coding DNA: TGTGCCAGCAGTGAGCCAGGGACTAGAAGCTACGAGCAGTACTTC. The rearrangement uses TRBV2 and TRBJ2-7, with TRBD2 identical over 8 bases. V gave up 3 bases and J gave up 3 bases; unmatched junction bases: 7. Germline CDR1 and CDR2: SNHLY and FYNNEI. This CDR3 region has 15 residues.

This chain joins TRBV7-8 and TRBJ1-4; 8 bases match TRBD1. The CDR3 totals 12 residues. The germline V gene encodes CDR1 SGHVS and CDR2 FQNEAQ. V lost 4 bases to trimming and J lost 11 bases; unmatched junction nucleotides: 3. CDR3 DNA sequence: TGTGCCAGCAGCTCGACAGGGGTGAAACTGTTTTTT. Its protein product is CASSSTGVKLFF.

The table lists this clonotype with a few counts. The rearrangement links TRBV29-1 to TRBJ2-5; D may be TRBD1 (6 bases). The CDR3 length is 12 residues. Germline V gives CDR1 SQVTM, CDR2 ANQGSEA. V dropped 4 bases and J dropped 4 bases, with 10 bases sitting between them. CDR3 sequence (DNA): TGCAGCGTTGTGGGGGCAGGAGAGACCCAGTACTTC. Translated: CSVVGAGETQYF.

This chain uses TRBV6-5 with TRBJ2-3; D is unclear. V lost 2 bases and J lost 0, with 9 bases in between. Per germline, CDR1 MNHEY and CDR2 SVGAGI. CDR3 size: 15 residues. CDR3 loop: CASSYGGSSTDTQYF. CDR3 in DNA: TGTGCCAGCAGTTACGGCGGATCTAGCACAGATACGCAGTATTTT.

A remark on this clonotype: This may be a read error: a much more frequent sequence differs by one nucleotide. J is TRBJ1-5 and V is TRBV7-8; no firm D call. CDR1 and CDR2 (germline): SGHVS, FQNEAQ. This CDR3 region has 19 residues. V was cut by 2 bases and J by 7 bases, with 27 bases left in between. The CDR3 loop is CASSLRAGSGRRLRQPQHF. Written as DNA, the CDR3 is TGTGCCAGCAGCTTAAGAGCGGGTTCGGGCAGGCGGCTCAGGCAGCCCCAGCATTTT.

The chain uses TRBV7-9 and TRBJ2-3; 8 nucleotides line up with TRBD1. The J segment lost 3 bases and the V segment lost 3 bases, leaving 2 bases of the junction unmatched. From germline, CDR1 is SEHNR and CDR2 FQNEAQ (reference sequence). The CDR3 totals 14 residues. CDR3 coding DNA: TGTGCCAGCAGCTTCCGGACAGGGACAGATACGCAGTATTTT. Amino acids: CASSFRTGTDTQYF.

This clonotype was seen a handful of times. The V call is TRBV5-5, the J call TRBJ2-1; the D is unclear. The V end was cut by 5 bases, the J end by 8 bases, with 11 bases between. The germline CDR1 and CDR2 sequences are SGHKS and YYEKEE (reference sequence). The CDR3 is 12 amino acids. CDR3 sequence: CASRWVSDEQFF. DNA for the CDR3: TGTGCCAGCAGGTGGGTGAGCGATGAGCAGTTCTTC. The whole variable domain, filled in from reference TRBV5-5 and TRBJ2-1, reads DAGVTQSPTHLIKTRGQQVTLRCSPISGHKSVSWYQQVLGQGPQFIFQYYEKEERGRGNFPDRFSARQFPNYSSELNVNALLLGDSALYLCASRWVSDEQFFGPGTRLTVL.

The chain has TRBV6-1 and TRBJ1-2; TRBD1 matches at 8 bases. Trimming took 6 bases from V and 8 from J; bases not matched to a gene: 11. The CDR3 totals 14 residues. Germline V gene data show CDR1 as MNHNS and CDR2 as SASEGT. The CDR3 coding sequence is TGTGCCAGCAGGACCGGGACAGGACTTTGGGGCTACACCTTC. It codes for CASRTGTGLWGYTF.

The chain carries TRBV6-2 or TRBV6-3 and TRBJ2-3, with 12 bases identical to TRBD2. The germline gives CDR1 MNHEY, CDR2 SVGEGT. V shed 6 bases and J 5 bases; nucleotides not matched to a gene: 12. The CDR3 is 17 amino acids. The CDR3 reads CASSQIGTSGRKDTQYF. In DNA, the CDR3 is TGTGCCAGCAGCCAAATAGGAACTAGCGGGAGGAAAGATACGCAGTATTTT.

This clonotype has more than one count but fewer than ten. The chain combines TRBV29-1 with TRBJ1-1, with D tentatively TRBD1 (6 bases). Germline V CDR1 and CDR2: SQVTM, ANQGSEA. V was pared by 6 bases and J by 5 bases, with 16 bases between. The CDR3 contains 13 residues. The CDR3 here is CSVDEGEGTEAFF. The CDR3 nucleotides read TGCAGCGTCGACGAGGGGGAGGGGACTGAAGCTTTCTTT.

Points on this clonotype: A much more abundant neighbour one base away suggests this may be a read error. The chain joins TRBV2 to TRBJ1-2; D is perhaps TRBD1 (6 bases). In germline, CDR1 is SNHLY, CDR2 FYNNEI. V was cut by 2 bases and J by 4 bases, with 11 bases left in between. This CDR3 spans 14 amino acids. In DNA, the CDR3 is TGTGCCAGCAGTGAACAGGGGAATAGCTATGGCTACACCTTC. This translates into CASSEQGNSYGYTF. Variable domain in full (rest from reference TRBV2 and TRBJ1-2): EPEVTQTPSHQVTQMGQEVILRCVPISNHLYFYWYRQILGQKVEFLVSFYNNEISEKSEIFDDQFSVERPDGSNFTLKIRSTKLEDSAMYFCASSEQGNSYGYTFGSGTRLTVV.

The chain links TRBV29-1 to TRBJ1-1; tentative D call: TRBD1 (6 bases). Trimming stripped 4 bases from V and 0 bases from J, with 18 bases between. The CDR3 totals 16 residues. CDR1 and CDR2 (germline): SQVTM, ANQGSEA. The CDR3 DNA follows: TGCAGCGTTGTAGAACAGGGCTCTCACATGAACACTGAAGCTTTCTTT. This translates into CSVVEQGSHMNTEAFF.

CDR3 region: CASIPPAGGKQFF. The CDR3 nucleotides are TGTGCCAGCATCCCCCCGGCGGGAGGGAAGCAGTTCTTC. The chain has TRBV6-1 and TRBJ2-1; TRBD2 agrees at 9 bases. CDR1 is MNHNS, CDR2 SASEGT, per germline. The CDR3 extends over 13 amino acids. J gave up 11 bases and V 7 bases, and 9 bases lay outside the gene matches.

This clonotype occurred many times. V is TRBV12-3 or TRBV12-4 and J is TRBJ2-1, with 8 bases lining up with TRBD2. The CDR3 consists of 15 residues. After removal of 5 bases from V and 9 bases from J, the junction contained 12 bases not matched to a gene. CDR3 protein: CASSLTSGAGSEQFF. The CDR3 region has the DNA TGTGCCAGCAGTCTAACTAGCGGAGCCGGCAGTGAGCAGTTCTTC.

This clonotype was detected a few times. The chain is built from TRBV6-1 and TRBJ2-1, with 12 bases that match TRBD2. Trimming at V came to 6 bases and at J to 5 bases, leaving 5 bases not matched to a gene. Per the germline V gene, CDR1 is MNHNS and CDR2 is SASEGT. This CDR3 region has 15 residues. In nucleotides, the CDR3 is TGTGCCAGCAGAACCACTAGCGGGAGGAACAATGAGCAGTTCTTC. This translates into CASRTTSGRNNEQFF.

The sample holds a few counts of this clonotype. CDR3 in DNA: TGTGCCAGCAGCCGTGACAGGGGATCAAGCTCCTACGAGCAGTACTTC. Protein: CASSRDRGSSSYEQYF. The chain carries TRBV7-9 and TRBJ2-7; 8 nucleotides match TRBD1. V was pared by 5 bases and J by 0 bases, with 9 bases of the junction left unmatched. This CDR3 spans 16 amino acids. CDR1 and CDR2 (germline): SEHNR, FQNEAQ (reference sequence).